Listed below are T cell receptor beta chains from one sample, sequenced in a study of OX40 agonist ivuxolimab in advanced cancers. The assay was immunoSEQ multiplex PCR, and TCRdb's table has in-frame clones only and misses some. The sample consists of under 150,000 clones, 90% of them appearing once. The source material was CD4+ or CD8+ T cells sorted from blood, sampled in a trial of the OX40 agonist ivuxolimab. These receptor sequences come from an adult with an advanced solid tumor such as melanoma, head and neck, liver or kidney cancer. CDR3s include the opening cysteine and the closing phenylalanine or tryptophan.

cdr3_length,v_call,j_call,cdr3_aa
12,TRBV7-2,TRBJ1-2,CASSLYRDGYTF
16,TRBV9,TRBJ1-1,CASSVAQGMGNTEAFF
14,TRBV18,TRBJ2-2,CASSEQGDTGELFF
17,TRBV28,TRBJ2-1,CASSSRMLLTGYNEQFF
15,TRBV11-1,TRBJ2-6,CASSSHHSGANVLTF
17,TRBV2,TRBJ2-5,CASNLARASGSLETQYF
14,TRBV9,TRBJ2-3,CASSPRGGGDTQYF
13,TRBV7-8,TRBJ1-5,CASSGQINQPQHF
15,TRBV6-5,TRBJ1-5,CASSYSKGRGQPQHF
14,TRBV28,TRBJ1-1,CASSFPQVGTEAFF
16,TRBV4-2,TRBJ1-1,CASSQSFLGRNTEAFF
14,TRBV9,TRBJ2-5,CASSVGTKQETQYF
14,TRBV9,TRBJ2-1,CASSDGQGRNEQFF
17,TRBV7-2,TRBJ1-5,CASSSRQGGWGYQPQHF
18,TRBV4-3,TRBJ2-7,CASSQGVPRDRNSYEQYF
14,TRBV7-9,TRBJ2-1,CASASGGTYNEQFF
14,TRBV6-5,TRBJ2-1,CASSYRGAQRWQFF
15,TRBV11-2,TRBJ1-1,CASSPGPLLNTEAFF
16,TRBV7-2,TRBJ2-2,CASILPSSWYTGELFF
14,TRBV19,TRBJ2-1,CASSPWTGDNEQFF
15,TRBV28,TRBJ2-1,CASSPSSLGSNEQFF
13,TRBV15,TRBJ1-4,CATSRGRGEKLFF
14,TRBV29-1,TRBJ2-3,CSVKIGFGTDTQYF
14,TRBV28,TRBJ1-5,CASSFRGQDQPQHF
13,TRBV7-9,TRBJ1-5,CASSPSWNQPQHF
14,TRBV10-3,TRBJ2-2,CAITARGDTGELFF
14,TRBV6-5,TRBJ1-1,CASSYSLVGTEAFF
17,TRBV6-1,TRBJ2-3,CASSETVDGIGRDTQYF
14,TRBV7-2,TRBJ1-5,CASSLVASSQPQHF
14,TRBV18,TRBJ1-1,CASSPEQGFTEAFF
14,TRBV28,TRBJ1-2,CASRPGQGIYGYTF
17,TRBV9,TRBJ2-3,CASSEGREAPLTDTQYF
14,TRBV9,TRBJ1-4,CASSTQGANEKLFF
13,TRBV29-1,TRBJ1-1,CSAAPDPNTEAFF
17,TRBV5-4,TRBJ2-3,CASSKGVSGTSTDTQYF
16,TRBV5-6,TRBJ1-1,CASSRRGQARGTEAFF
15,TRBV6-1,TRBJ2-5,CASSEAGGLGETQYF
16,TRBV6-1,TRBJ1-2,CASSGIPGQGIYGYTF
15,TRBV28,TRBJ2-3,CASSTGTGGTDTQYF
14,TRBV19,TRBJ2-7,CASSPRDVTYEQYF
13,TRBV19,TRBJ1-1,CASSRDVRSEAFF
16,TRBV9,TRBJ2-6,CASSVGGVSGANVLTF
15,TRBV4-2,TRBJ1-1,CASSQERPGGTEAFF
16,TRBV9,TRBJ1-6,CASSVMSGQGYSPLHF
14,TRBV7-8,TRBJ1-6,CASSLVIGNSPLHF
13,TRBV28,TRBJ1-2,CATTDRGFYGYTF
15,TRBV27,TRBJ2-2,CASRLAGGNTGELFF
17,TRBV28,TRBJ2-2,CASSLGGQGRNTGELFF
14,TRBV6-6,TRBJ2-7,CASSYSISGTEQYF
16,TRBV19,TRBJ1-4,CASSMAGQTTNEKLFF
16,TRBV9,TRBJ2-1,CASSVERLAGGNEQFF